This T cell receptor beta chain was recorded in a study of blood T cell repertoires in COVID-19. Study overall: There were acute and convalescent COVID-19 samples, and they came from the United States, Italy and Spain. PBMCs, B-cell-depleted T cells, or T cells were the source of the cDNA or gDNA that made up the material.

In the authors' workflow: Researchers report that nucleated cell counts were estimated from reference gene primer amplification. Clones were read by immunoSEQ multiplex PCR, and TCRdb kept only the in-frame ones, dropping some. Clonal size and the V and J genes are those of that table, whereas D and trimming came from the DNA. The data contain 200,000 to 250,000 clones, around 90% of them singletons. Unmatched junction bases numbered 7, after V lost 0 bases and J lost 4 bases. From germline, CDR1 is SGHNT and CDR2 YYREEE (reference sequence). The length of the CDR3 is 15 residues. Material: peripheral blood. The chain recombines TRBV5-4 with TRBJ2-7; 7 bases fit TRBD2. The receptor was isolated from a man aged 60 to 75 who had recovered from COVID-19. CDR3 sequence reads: CASSLGGGPLYEQYF. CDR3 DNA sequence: TGTGCCAGCAGCTTGGGGGGAGGGCCTTTATACGAGCAGTACTTC.